These 27 T cell receptor beta chains share one sample of origin, sequenced in a study of OX40 agonist ivuxolimab in advanced cancers. Libraries were prepared by immunoSEQ multiplex PCR; TCRdb keeps only in-frame clonotypes and omits some of them. Of more than 45,000 clones listed, 83% were seen once; the top ten hold 0.95% to 1.5%. The input for sequencing was CD4+ or CD8+ T cells sorted from blood, taken in a trial of the OX40 agonist ivuxolimab. The receptors were sampled from an adult with an advanced solid tumor such as melanoma, head and neck, liver or kidney cancer.

This chain links TRBV6-5 with TRBJ1-2, with TRBD1 matching over 9 bases. This CDR3 spans 15 amino acids. The germline gives CDR1 MNHEY, CDR2 SVGAGI. Germline trimming cut 2 bases from V and 2 bases from J; bases unmatched to any gene: 3. CDR3 sequence: CASSYGTGLNYGYTF. The CDR3 DNA reads as TGTGCCAGCAGTTACGGGACAGGGTTAAACTATGGCTACACCTTC.

The genes are TRBV30 and TRBJ2-1; 8 bases are shared with TRBD2. After removal of 3 bases from V and 4 bases from J, the junction contained 8 bases not matched to a gene. Per the germline V gene, CDR1 is GTSNPN and CDR2 is SVGIG (reference sequence). This CDR3 is built from 15 residues. CDR3 loop: CAWRLERGSYNEQFF. The CDR3 DNA reads TGTGCCTGGAGGTTGGAGCGGGGGAGTTACAATGAGCAGTTCTTC.

The chain has TRBV5-3 and TRBJ1-3; D is perhaps TRBD1 (5 bases). TRBV5-3 is an open reading frame, and its role is uncertain. Trimming pared 0 bases from V and 0 bases from J, leaving 13 bases between. The CDR3 extends over 17 amino acids. The CDR3 DNA follows: TGTGCCAGAAGCTTGGCCAGGGCCTCGACCTCTGGAAACACCATATATTTT. Amino acid sequence: CARSLARASTSGNTIYF.

This clone occurred once. The genes are TRBV7-2 and TRBJ2-7; 11 positions agree with TRBD1. The CDR3 has 15 amino acids. With V trimmed by 5 bases and J by 4 bases, 7 bases remained unmatched. Germline lookup yields CDR1 SGHTA and CDR2 FQGNSA. CDR3 in DNA: TGTGCCAGCAGCCCACGGACAGGGGGCAGGTACGAGCAGTACTTC. Translated, it gives CASSPRTGGRYEQYF. The full variable domain, completed using reference TRBV7-2 and TRBJ2-7, is GAGVSQSPSNKVTEKGKDVELRCDPISGHTALYWYRQSLGQGLEFLIYFQGNSAPDKSGLPSDRFSAERTGGSVSTLTIQRTQQEDSAVYLCASSPRTGGRYEQYFGPGTRLTVT.

The chain combines TRBV15 with TRBJ1-5; no clear D. The germline V gene encodes CDR1 LNHNV and CDR2 YYDKDF (reference sequence). The CDR3 is made up of 14 amino acids. V shed 0 bases and J shed 7 bases, with 10 bases lying between them. The CDR3 DNA reads TGTGCCACCAGCAGAGATTTCGCCATGCAGCCCCAGCATTTT. This encodes CATSRDFAMQPQHF.

V usage is TRBV19 and J usage is TRBJ2-2; D call uncertain. V lost 3 bases and J 3 bases, leaving 8 bases between the germline ends. The V gene's germline CDR1 is LNHDA and CDR2 SQIVND (reference sequence). The CDR3 totals 14 residues. This chain's CDR3 is CASSITEHTGELFF. DNA for the CDR3: TGTGCCAGTAGTATCACGGAGCACACCGGGGAGCTGTTTTTT.

The rearrangement uses TRBV5-1 and TRBJ1-1, with TRBD1 matching over 8 bases. Germline V CDR1 and CDR2: SGHRS, YFSETQ. The CDR3 loop spans 14 amino acids. Losses at the gene ends were 4 bases for V and 3 bases for J; bases not matched to a gene: 5. CDR3 bases: TGCGCCAGCAGCACCCTACAGGGGGACACTGAAGCTTTCTTT. This gives the protein CASSTLQGDTEAFF.

This chain connects TRBV7-2 to TRBJ2-7; 12 nucleotides match TRBD2. The CDR3 spans 17 residues. The V gene end was trimmed by 4 bases and the J gene end by 6 bases; junction bases not matched to a gene: 13. Germline-derived CDR1 and CDR2 are SGHTA and FQGNSA. CDR3 nucleotide sequence: TGTGCCAGCAGCTCCCGAGGACTAGCGGGGACCCCCGGCGAGCAGTACTTC. Translating it yields CASSSRGLAGTPGEQYF. The full variable domain, with the rest looked up from reference TRBV7-2 and TRBJ2-7, is GAGVSQSPSNKVTEKGKDVELRCDPISGHTALYWYRQSLGQGLEFLIYFQGNSAPDKSGLPSDRFSAERTGGSVSTLTIQRTQQEDSAVYLCASSSRGLAGTPGEQYFGPGTRLTVT.

A few counts support this clone. This chain connects TRBV6-6 to TRBJ1-1, with 9 bases lining up with TRBD1. Germline V CDR1 and CDR2: MNHNY, SVGAGI (reference sequence). The CDR3 is 14 residues long. Trimming at V came to 6 bases and at J to 2 bases, leaving 4 bases not matched to a gene. CDR3 residues: CASRDRGGNTEAFF. DNA of the CDR3: TGTGCCAGCAGAGACAGGGGGGGAAACACTGAAGCTTTCTTT.

This clone was recorded once. The genes are TRBV18 and TRBJ2-2; D is possibly TRBD1 (5 bases). The CDR3 runs to 13 residues. Germline CDR1 KGHSH, CDR2 LQKENI. The germline V and J ends were trimmed by 3 bases and 5 bases, with 7 bases remaining between them. The CDR3 is CASSPGLTGELFF. CDR3 DNA: TGTGCCAGCTCACCGGGGCTTACCGGGGAGCTGTTTTTT.

With regard to this clone: One end of the junction varies from germline; a read error may be responsible. The genes are TRBV5-6 and TRBJ1-2; a weak D match, TRBD1 (6 bases). The CDR3 totals 15 residues. The germline CDR1 and CDR2 sequences are SGHDT and YYEEEE. The CDR3 here is CASSLVPGANYDYTF. The CDR3 DNA is TGTGCCAGCAGCTTGGTTCCAGGGGCTAACTATGACTACACCTTC.

This chain's CDR3 is CASRPGQGRVYGYTF. The CDR3 DNA reads TGTGCCAGCAGGCCGGGACAGGGTAGGGTCTATGGCTACACCTTC. The chain combines TRBV6-6 with TRBJ1-2; TRBD1 aligns across 9 bases. J gave up 4 bases and V 6 bases, and 9 bases lay outside the gene matches. Germline CDR1 reads MNHNY; CDR2 reads SVGAGI (reference sequence). The CDR3 length is 15 residues.

The chain is built from TRBV5-6 and TRBJ2-4, with D perhaps matching TRBD1 or TRBD2 (6 bases each). V lost 4 bases, J lost 0 bases, and 17 bases lay in between. Looked up from germline, CDR1 is SGHDT and CDR2 is YYEEEE. CDR3 size: 17 residues. CDR3 sequence reads: CASSLEGGQLAKNIQYF. The CDR3 region has the DNA TGTGCCAGCAGCCTCGAGGGGGGACAATTAGCCAAAAACATTCAGTACTTC.

The chain employs TRBV4-3 and TRBJ2-2; 10 nucleotides match TRBD2. Germline CDR1 reads LGHNA; CDR2 reads YSLEER. V was pared by 2 bases and J by 4 bases, with 10 bases of the junction left unmatched. This CDR3 region has 18 residues. In DNA form, the CDR3 reads TGCGCCAGCAGCCAAAGTAGCGGGGGGCCAGGGGGCACCGGGGAGCTGTTTTTT. Its translation: CASSQSSGGPGGTGELFF.

V is TRBV11-2 and J is TRBJ2-5, with D perhaps being TRBD1 or TRBD2 (5 bases each). Trimming took off 1 base at V and 3 bases at J, with 9 bases between the two ends. Germline assignment: CDR1 SGHAT and CDR2 FQNNGV. This CDR3 has 14 residues. DNA for the CDR3: TGTGCCAGCAGCTTAGCGGGGCGGGAAGAGACCCAGTACTTC. The encoded protein is CASSLAGREETQYF.

Remarks on this clone: One junction end disagrees with the germline gene, perhaps due to a read error. The V call is TRBV7-7, the J call TRBJ2-7; weak D call: TRBD1 (5 bases). This CDR3 spans 14 amino acids. CDR1 and CDR2 from the germline V gene are SSHAT and FNYEAQ (reference sequence). As DNA, the CDR3 is TGTGCTAGCAGCTTAAACCCCGCCCAGGGCGAGCAGTACTTC. Protein: CASSLNPAQGEQYF.

V and J are TRBV7-2 and TRBJ2-1, with D hard to call. The CDR3 extends over 14 amino acids. Germline V gene data show CDR1 as SGHTA and CDR2 as FQGNSA. The V end was cut by 2 bases, the J end by 0 bases, with 5 bases between. CDR3 nucleotides: TGTGCCAGCAGCTTAAGGAGCTCCTACAATGAGCAGTTCTTC. This gives the protein CASSLRSSYNEQFF. The entire variable domain, with the rest obtained from reference TRBV7-2 and TRBJ2-1, is as follows: GAGVSQSPSNKVTEKGKDVELRCDPISGHTALYWYRQSLGQGLEFLIYFQGNSAPDKSGLPSDRFSAERTGGSVSTLTIQRTQQEDSAVYLCASSLRSSYNEQFFGPGTRLTVL.

The CDR3 spells CAVGTSRHTGELFF. The CDR3 DNA reads as TGTGCCGTCGGGACTAGCAGGCACACCGGGGAGCTGTTTTTT. The rearrangement uses TRBV19 and TRBJ2-2, with TRBD2 matching over 9 bases. V lost 11 bases to trimming and J lost 3 bases; unmatched junction nucleotides: 7. The length of the CDR3 is 14 residues. The germline V gene encodes CDR1 LNHDA and CDR2 SQIVND (reference sequence).

The chain couples TRBV11-2 to TRBJ2-5; D possibly corresponds to TRBD1 (6 bases). CDR3 length equals 12 residues. V was clipped by 3 bases and J by 5 bases, with 7 bases between them. CDR1 is SGHAT and CDR2 is FQNNGV in the germline V gene. CDR3 sequence: CASSFDRETQYF. CDR3 sequence (DNA): TGTGCCAGCAGCTTTGACAGGGAGACCCAGTACTTC.

This chain uses TRBV7-3 with TRBJ2-1; D perhaps matches TRBD2 (5 bases). The CDR3 has 13 amino acids. V was pared by 5 bases and J by 8 bases, with 13 bases between. Germline CDR1 and CDR2: SGHTA and FQGTGA. The CDR3 region is CASSRGPQDEQFF. The CDR3 region has the DNA TGTGCCAGCAGCCGGGGTCCCCAGGATGAGCAGTTCTTC.

The chain uses TRBV9 and TRBJ2-2; D is perhaps TRBD2 (6 bases). The germline gives CDR1 SGDLS, CDR2 YYNGEE. The CDR3 is 13 amino acids. Trimming removed 6 bases at V and 4 bases at J, with 10 bases between. This chain's CDR3 is CASTWGGTGELFF. CDR3 in DNA: TGTGCCAGCACGTGGGGAGGCACCGGGGAGCTGTTTTTT.

This chain uses TRBV29-1 with TRBJ2-1, with D possibly matching TRBD1 (6 bases). CDR3 length: 14 amino acids. Trimming stripped 7 bases from V and 3 bases from J, with 16 bases between. Per the germline V gene, CDR1 is SQVTM and CDR2 is ANQGSEA. The CDR3 spells CSAEGRRGYNEQFF. The DNA for the CDR3 is TGCAGCGCCGAAGGGCGCAGGGGCTACAATGAGCAGTTCTTC.

The chain combines TRBV9 with TRBJ1-1, with a tentative D call TRBD1 (5 bases). V was trimmed by 0 bases and J by 1 base, leaving 10 bases between them. This CDR3 has 15 amino acids. Per germline, CDR1 SGDLS and CDR2 YYNGEE. The CDR3: CASSVAPGPNTEAFF. The CDR3 coding sequence is TGTGCCAGCAGCGTAGCCCCGGGGCCGAACACTGAAGCTTTCTTT.

The gene calls are TRBV9 and TRBJ2-7; D is unresolved. Between the trimmed V and J ends, which lost 2 bases and 2 bases, there was a span of 14 bases. Per the germline V gene, CDR1 is SGDLS and CDR2 is YYNGEE. The CDR3 runs 15 residues. In nucleotides, the CDR3 is TGTGCCAGCAGCGTTAACGAGGCAGACCCCTACGAGCAGTACTTC. Translated: CASSVNEADPYEQYF.

The chain links TRBV7-2 to TRBJ2-7; 11 nucleotides align to TRBD1. The CDR3 is 15 residues long. With 1 base clipped from V and 7 bases from J, the junction kept 6 bases outside the gene matches. Germline-derived CDR1 and CDR2 are SGHTA and FQGNSA. The CDR3 region has the DNA TGTGCCAGCAGCTTAGGAGGACAGGGGGCGGGGGAGCAGTACTTC. As protein: CASSLGGQGAGEQYF.

J is TRBJ2-3 and V is TRBV19; 8 bases agree with TRBD1. Germline CDR1 is LNHDA and CDR2 is SQIVND (reference sequence). The length of the CDR3 is 18 residues. V lost 5 bases to trimming and J lost 7 bases; unmatched junction nucleotides: 20. The CDR3 region has the DNA TGTGCCAGTAGTCCACTAGGGACAGGCCCAGCCGGCGCAAATACGCAGTATTTT. It yields the protein CASSPLGTGPAGANTQYF.

This clone appeared a few times. This chain joins TRBV6-6 and TRBJ2-1; D possibly corresponds to TRBD2 (5 bases). The CDR3 is made up of 12 amino acids. From germline, CDR1 is MNHNY and CDR2 SVGAGI (reference sequence). The germline V and J ends were trimmed by 2 bases and 7 bases, with 6 bases remaining between them. The CDR3 is CASSYTGNEQFF. DNA of the CDR3: TGTGCCAGCAGTTACACGGGGAATGAGCAGTTCTTC.